The sequence of this T cell receptor (beta chain) was determined in a study of T-cell memory formation after mild COVID-19. Study at large: The two donors had largely donor-specific TCR clusters. Study results and caveats: A second wave of clones peaked on day 37, and their SARS-CoV-2 specificity went unconfirmed. CD4/CD8 balance characterized clones contracting day 15 to 85, and CD4+ skew characterized later expanders. Some clones that responded turned up in pre-infection memory, which suggests that cross-reactive memory joined in.

This clonotype has at least ten counts. Its matching antigen is unknown. V lost 0 bases, J lost 10 bases, and 14 bases lay in between. Germline V lookup: CDR1 SGHKS, CDR2 YYEKEE (reference sequence). The CDR3 contains 14 residues. TCRdb re-analysed the 5' RACE reads in MiXCR, keeping a single row per CDR3 protein. The top ten clones hold under 25% of a sample with about 300,000 distinct CDR3 sequences, around 19% of them seen once. The receptor's source is a man aged 18 to 29 who had mild COVID-19 (a few samples of this study predate the infection). Cell type and time point are not known. The rearrangement uses TRBV5-5 and TRBJ2-4; D gene ambiguous. The specimen sequenced was PBMCs or a T cell subset sorted from them (not recorded which). The CDR3 loop is CASSLDDNGRIQYF. The CDR3, as DNA: TGTGCCAGCAGCTTGGATGACAATGGAAGGATTCAGTACTTC.